This entry lists 15 T cell receptor beta chains sequenced from one sample in a study of T cells in Graves' hyperthyroidism and ophthalmopathy. Using RNA transcripts as the source, TCR beta CDR3 regions were amplified. An initial round of RT-PCR targeting the TCR CDR3 relied on the HTBI primer set. From the multiplex PCR reads, TCRdb called clonotypes with MiXCR, one entry per CDR3 protein. The table records some 400,000 distinct CDR3 sequences, roughly 13% of them present only once. Specimen: blood. The source is a man aged 25-40 years with Graves' hyperthyroidism that later progressed to Graves' ophthalmopathy.

Only a few counts were recorded for this clonotype. The V call is TRBV20-1, the J call TRBJ1-2, with D hard to call. The length of the CDR3 is 12 residues. Trimming left V 0 bases short and J 6 bases short, with 8 bases between. Germline V gives CDR1 DFQATT, CDR2 SNEGSKA (reference sequence). As DNA, the CDR3 is TGCAGTGCTAGAGACCGGTCGAATGGCTACACCTTC. Its translation is CSARDRSNGYTF.

This clonotype was seen a few times. The CDR3 DNA reads TGTGCCAGCGGAGGGGAAAAACTGTTTTTT. As protein: CASGGEKLFF. The V call is TRBV25-1, the J call TRBJ1-4, with D uncertain. The CDR3 covers 10 residues. Germline CDR1 MGHDK, CDR2 SYGVNS. Trimming left V 8 bases short and J 8 bases short, with 6 bases between.

This clonotype came up many times. The chain recombines TRBV20-1 with TRBJ2-1; D possibly corresponds to TRBD2 (6 bases). Germline CDR1 and CDR2: DFQATT and SNEGSKA (reference sequence). With 3 bases removed from V and 3 bases from J, the gap between germline ends came to 12 bases. The length of the CDR3 is 14 residues. The CDR3 region is CSASGTSYYNEQFF. CDR3 nucleotides: TGCAGTGCTAGTGGCACTAGCTACTACAATGAGCAGTTCTTC.

This clonotype was found many times. The chain joins TRBV11-2 to TRBJ1-5, with D possibly matching TRBD1 (6 bases). Germline lookup yields CDR1 SGHAT and CDR2 FQNNGV. V gave up 3 bases and J gave up 3 bases, with 12 bases separating them. CDR3 size: 15 residues. This CDR3 reads CASSLGTLLNQPQHF. CDR3 DNA sequence: TGTGCCAGCAGCTTGGGGACACTCCTCAATCAGCCCCAGCATTTT.

This clonotype has at least ten counts. V and J are TRBV18 and TRBJ1-1, with TRBD1 matching over 9 bases. This CDR3 has 16 amino acids. In germline, CDR1 is KGHSH, CDR2 LQKENI. V lost 3 bases to trimming and J lost 4 bases; unmatched junction nucleotides: 9. CDR3 nucleotide sequence: TGTGCCAGCTCACCCAACTCGGGACAGGGTAGCACTGAAGCTTTCTTT. The encoded protein is CASSPNSGQGSTEAFF.

This clonotype came up many times. The rearrangement links TRBV28 to TRBJ1-5, with TRBD1 identical over 8 bases. The CDR3 has 16 amino acids. Germline values: CDR1 MDHEN, CDR2 SYDVKM. Trimming took 4 bases from V and 2 from J; bases not matched to a gene: 7. The CDR3 nucleotides read TGTGCCAGCAGTTGGACCGGACAGGGAGGCAATCAGCCCCAGCATTTT. This gives the protein CASSWTGQGGNQPQHF.

At least ten counts were recorded for this clonotype. The chain links TRBV12-3 or TRBV12-4 to TRBJ1-1, with D perhaps matching TRBD1 (5 bases). Trimming removed 6 bases from V and 4 bases from J, with 15 bases in between. CDR3 length: 14 residues. The CDR3 spells CASRSGHRGTEAFF. For the CDR3, the DNA is TGTGCCAGCAGATCCGGACATAGGGGCACTGAAGCTTTCTTT.

The rearrangement links TRBV28 to TRBJ2-2, with D perhaps TRBD1 or TRBD2 (5 bases each). The germline V gene has CDR1 MDHEN and CDR2 SYDVKM. The germline V and J ends were trimmed by 4 bases and 1 base, with 19 bases remaining between them. CDR3 length: 18 amino acids. CDR3 residues: CASSSRDPNVGNTGELFF. The CDR3 coding sequence is TGTGCCAGCAGTTCCCGGGACCCCAACGTCGGGAACACCGGGGAGCTGTTTTTT.

This clonotype was seen a few times. The rearrangement uses TRBV5-1 and TRBJ2-1; D is possibly TRBD1 (5 bases). The germline V gene encodes CDR1 SGHRS and CDR2 YFSETQ. The CDR3 spans 15 residues. Deletions cut 1 base from V and 6 bases from J, with 14 bases between. In DNA, the CDR3 is TGCGCCAGCAGCTTGCAGGGATTGGATAGCAATGAGCAGTTCTTC. Its protein product is CASSLQGLDSNEQFF.

This clonotype was recorded at least ten times. This rearrangement joins TRBV20-1 to TRBJ2-3, with 7 bases that match TRBD1. The CDR3 extends over 15 amino acids. V shed 3 bases, J shed 2 bases, and the junction held 8 bases outside the gene matches. Germline assignment: CDR1 DFQATT and CDR2 SNEGSKA (reference sequence). This CDR3 reads CSARGSTGATDTQYF. The DNA of the CDR3 is TGCAGTGCTAGGGGTTCTACAGGGGCCACAGATACGCAGTATTTT.

This chain joins TRBV20-1 and TRBJ2-1, with D unresolved. There are 15 residues in the CDR3. V was shortened by 7 bases and J by 3 bases, with 19 bases between the two germline ends. Germline CDR1 and CDR2: DFQATT and SNEGSKA (reference sequence). This CDR3 reads CSVRSWLNLYNEQFF. DNA of the CDR3: TGCAGTGTGAGAAGTTGGCTCAACCTCTACAATGAGCAGTTCTTC.

This clonotype came up a few times. J is TRBJ2-2 and V is TRBV12-3 or TRBV12-4, with TRBD2 identical over 7 bases. V shed 6 bases and J 1 base; nucleotides not matched to a gene: 8. The CDR3 totals 16 residues. The CDR3, as DNA: TGTGCCAGCAGCCGGGGAGGGACGGGGAACACCGGGGAGCTGTTTTTT. Amino acid sequence: CASSRGGTGNTGELFF.

The chain joins TRBV15 to TRBJ1-3; D ambiguous. Deletions cut 0 bases from V and 0 bases from J, with 12 bases between. The germline V gene has CDR1 LNHNV and CDR2 YYDKDF (reference sequence). CDR3 length: 17 residues. In DNA form, the CDR3 reads TGTGCCACCAGCAGAGATTATAATCCGCGCTCTGGAAACACCATATATTTT. Protein sequence: CATSRDYNPRSGNTIYF.

V gene TRBV27 combines with J gene TRBJ1-1; TRBD1 matches at 8 bases. The CDR3 totals 14 residues. Germline V gene sequence: CDR1 MNHEY, CDR2 SMNVEV (reference sequence). Germline trimming cut 1 base from V and 11 bases from J; bases unmatched to any gene: 9. CDR3 amino acids: CASSLYSRGRWAFF. CDR3 nucleotide sequence: TGTGCCAGCAGTTTATACAGCAGGGGGCGGTGGGCTTTCTTT.

Many counts were recorded for this clonotype. The CDR3 spells CASSYTPGTLTNYGYTF. CDR3 in DNA: TGTGCCAGCAGCTATACCCCGGGGACATTAACTAACTATGGCTACACCTTC. V and J are TRBV6-1 and TRBJ1-2; a weak D match, TRBD1 (6 bases). Trimming shortened V by 6 bases and J by 0 bases, and 20 bases separated the two germline ends. This CDR3 has 17 residues. Germline CDR1 is MNHNS and CDR2 is SASEGT.